The entry below gives a single T cell receptor (beta chain) sequence along with its context. The data originate from a study of blood T cell repertoires in COVID-19. In the study overall: In each case, the material was cDNA or gDNA derived from T cells, B-cell-depleted T cells, or PBMCs.

Trimming took 2 bases from V and 3 from J; bases not matched to a gene: 8. Germline CDR1 reads MGHRA; CDR2 reads YSYEKL. The CDR3 is 19 amino acids. The repertoire was sequenced with immunoSEQ multiplex PCR; TCRdb's copy has only in-frame clones and lacks some. Among 150,000 or so clones, about 86% were seen once, and the ten largest hold around 7%. Sample: peripheral blood. This chain connects TRBV4-1 to TRBJ2-3; 16 bases fit TRBD2. The sequence was obtained from a man aged 50 or older with active or convalescent COVID-19. CDR3 loop: CASSQPGTSGRAGTDTQYF. CDR3 DNA sequence: TGCGCCAGCAGCCAACCCGGGACTAGCGGGAGGGCCGGGACAGATACGCAGTATTTT.